This is a list of T cell receptor beta chains from one sample in a study of blood T cell repertoires in COVID-19. Some clones are missing from TCRdb's copy, which holds only in-frame ones; the method was immunoSEQ multiplex PCR. The sample records roughly 340,000 clones, under 95% being singletons. The sequenced sample was peripheral blood. These receptors all stem from a woman aged 18 to 35 who had recovered from COVID-19. CDR3s include the opening cysteine and the closing phenylalanine or tryptophan. D genes are given only for firm matches. Size is stated for part of the rows, as once, few or many counts, or as a class when the clone is expanded.

j_call: TRBJ2-3
clone_size: NA
d_call: TRBD2
v_call: TRBV29-1
cdr3_aa: CSVGLASSPDTQYF
cdr3_nt: TGCAGCGTAGGACTAGCAAGTTCCCCAGATACGCAGTATTTT

j_call: TRBJ1-6
clone_size: NA
d_call: TRBD1
v_call: TRBV30
cdr3_aa: CAWSGTGVSYNSPLHF
cdr3_nt: TGTGCCTGGAGTGGCACAGGGGTCTCCTATAATTCACCCCTCCACTTT

j_call: TRBJ1-5
clone_size: NA
d_call: TRBD1
v_call: TRBV7-9
cdr3_aa: CASSQTGAQPQHF
cdr3_nt: TGTGCCAGCAGCCAAACAGGGGCCCAGCCCCAGCATTTT

j_call: TRBJ1-3
clone_size: NA
d_call: TRBD1
v_call: TRBV19
cdr3_aa: CASLEGQAGNTIYF
cdr3_nt: TGTGCCAGTCTGGAGGGACAGGCTGGAAACACCATATATTTT

j_call: TRBJ1-2
clone_size: NA
d_call: TRBD1
v_call: TRBV29-1
cdr3_aa: CSAGQGVSYTF
cdr3_nt: TGCAGCGCTGGACAGGGGGTGAGCTACACCTTC

j_call: TRBJ2-5
clone_size: NA
d_call: NA
v_call: TRBV4-3
cdr3_aa: CASSQDLGRAETQYF
cdr3_nt: TGCGCCAGCAGCCAAGATCTTGGCAGGGCGGAGACCCAGTACTTC

j_call: TRBJ2-5
clone_size: once
d_call: NA
v_call: TRBV6-5
cdr3_aa: CASSYSQGLQETQYF
cdr3_nt: TGTGCCAGCAGTTACTCTCAGGGACTCCAAGAGACCCAGTACTTC

j_call: TRBJ1-1
clone_size: NA
d_call: NA
v_call: TRBV6-5
cdr3_aa: CASSYSPVTGITEAFF
cdr3_nt: TGTGCCAGCAGTTACTCCCCCGTGACAGGTATCACTGAAGCTTTCTTT

j_call: TRBJ1-1
clone_size: NA
d_call: TRBD1
v_call: TRBV3-1/TRBV3-2
cdr3_aa: CASSLLQGATEAFF
cdr3_nt: TGTGCCAGCAGCCTCCTGCAGGGGGCGACTGAAGCTTTCTTT

j_call: TRBJ2-3
clone_size: NA
d_call: TRBD2
v_call: TRBV11-2
cdr3_aa: CASSLWSGSSDTQYF
cdr3_nt: TGTGCCAGCAGCCTCTGGAGCGGGAGTTCGGATACGCAGTATTTT

j_call: TRBJ1-2
clone_size: NA
d_call: NA
v_call: TRBV24-1
cdr3_aa: CATSDFATNYGYTF
cdr3_nt: TGTGCCACCAGTGATTTCGCTACTAACTATGGCTACACCTTC

j_call: TRBJ1-1
clone_size: NA
d_call: NA
v_call: TRBV5-1
cdr3_aa: CASSLDGGGTEAFF
cdr3_nt: TGCGCCAGCAGCTTGGATGGCGGGGGCACTGAAGCTTTCTTT

j_call: TRBJ1-2
clone_size: NA
d_call: NA
v_call: TRBV7-9
cdr3_aa: CASSLIQGNYGYTF
cdr3_nt: TGTGCCAGCAGCTTAATACAGGGCAACTATGGCTACACCTTC

j_call: TRBJ2-5
clone_size: NA
d_call: TRBD1
v_call: TRBV29-1
cdr3_aa: CSVGQGQETQYF
cdr3_nt: TGCAGCGTTGGACAGGGACAAGAGACCCAGTACTTC

j_call: TRBJ1-5
clone_size: NA
d_call: NA
v_call: TRBV4-3
cdr3_aa: CASSLRLGAEQPQHF
cdr3_nt: TGCGCCAGCAGCCTAAGGTTGGGGGCGGAACAGCCCCAGCATTTT

j_call: TRBJ2-2
clone_size: NA
d_call: TRBD2
v_call: TRBV5-1
cdr3_aa: CASSTRLAGGNGELFF
cdr3_nt: TGCGCCAGCAGCACTCGACTAGCGGGAGGAAACGGGGAGCTGTTTTTT

j_call: TRBJ2-5
clone_size: NA
d_call: TRBD2
v_call: TRBV3-1/TRBV3-2
cdr3_aa: CASSQDGLADQETQYF
cdr3_nt: TGTGCCAGCAGCCAAGACGGGCTAGCGGATCAAGAGACCCAGTACTTC

j_call: TRBJ2-4
clone_size: NA
d_call: TRBD2
v_call: TRBV6-5
cdr3_aa: CASSRLAGDKNIQYF
cdr3_nt: TGTGCCAGCAGCAGACTAGCGGGAGACAAAAACATTCAGTACTTC

j_call: TRBJ1-1
clone_size: NA
d_call: NA
v_call: TRBV7-9
cdr3_aa: CASSLENRDNTEAFF
cdr3_nt: TGTGCCAGCAGCTTAGAAAACAGGGACAACACTGAAGCTTTCTTT

j_call: TRBJ2-5
clone_size: once
d_call: TRBD1
v_call: TRBV19
cdr3_aa: CASSIRTGQETQYF
cdr3_nt: TGTGCCAGTAGTATTAGGACAGGACAAGAGACCCAGTACTTC

j_call: TRBJ1-1
clone_size: NA
d_call: TRBD1
v_call: TRBV18
cdr3_aa: CASSPVARQGVLMNTEAFF
cdr3_nt: TGTGCCAGCTCACCAGTCGCCAGACAGGGGGTCTTAATGAACACTGAAGCTTTCTTT

j_call: TRBJ1-5
clone_size: once
d_call: TRBD1
v_call: TRBV4-3
cdr3_aa: CASSQGQGDQPQHF
cdr3_nt: TGCGCCAGCAGCCAGGGACAGGGGGATCAGCCCCAGCATTTT

j_call: TRBJ1-6
clone_size: NA
d_call: TRBD1
v_call: TRBV30
cdr3_aa: CAWISKTGWNSPLHF
cdr3_nt: TGTGCCTGGATCAGTAAGACAGGGTGGAATTCACCCCTCCACTTT

j_call: TRBJ1-5
clone_size: NA
d_call: NA
v_call: TRBV27
cdr3_aa: CASSRGGPNQPQHF
cdr3_nt: TGTGCCAGCAGTCGGGGGGGCCCCAATCAGCCCCAGCATTTT

j_call: TRBJ2-1
clone_size: NA
d_call: TRBD2
v_call: TRBV7-2
cdr3_aa: CASSFGTSGDNEQFF
cdr3_nt: TGTGCCAGCAGCTTCGGAACTAGCGGAGACAATGAGCAGTTCTTC

j_call: TRBJ1-3
clone_size: NA
d_call: NA
v_call: TRBV5-6
cdr3_aa: CASSYAQGKGNTIYF
cdr3_nt: TGTGCCAGCAGCTATGCACAGGGTAAGGGAAACACCATATATTTT

j_call: TRBJ1-1
clone_size: NA
d_call: NA
v_call: TRBV29-1
cdr3_aa: CSVRGAGWKNTEAFF
cdr3_nt: TGCAGCGTTAGGGGCGCCGGCTGGAAGAACACTGAAGCTTTCTTT

j_call: TRBJ2-1
clone_size: NA
d_call: TRBD2
v_call: TRBV6-2/TRBV6-3
cdr3_aa: CASSIGTSVNNEQFF
cdr3_nt: TGTGCCAGCAGCATAGGGACTAGCGTTAACAATGAGCAGTTCTTC

j_call: TRBJ2-5
clone_size: NA
d_call: NA
v_call: TRBV27
cdr3_aa: CASMALWAVGETQYF
cdr3_nt: TGTGCCAGCATGGCTTTGTGGGCAGTGGGAGAGACCCAGTACTTC

j_call: TRBJ1-4
clone_size: NA
d_call: NA
v_call: TRBV11-2
cdr3_aa: CASSSQGRANEKLFF
cdr3_nt: TGTGCCAGCAGCAGTCAGGGCCGGGCAAATGAAAAACTGTTTTTT

j_call: TRBJ1-2
clone_size: NA
d_call: NA
v_call: TRBV20-1
cdr3_aa: CSARSGYGYTF
cdr3_nt: TGCAGTGCTAGATCGGGGTATGGCTACACCTTC

j_call: TRBJ1-4
clone_size: once
d_call: NA
v_call: TRBV7-9
cdr3_aa: CASSSVATNEKLFF
cdr3_nt: TGTGCCAGCAGCTCGGTTGCAACTAATGAAAAACTGTTTTTT

j_call: TRBJ2-5
clone_size: once
d_call: TRBD2
v_call: TRBV2
cdr3_aa: CASRQEPSGRVSKTQYF
cdr3_nt: TGTGCCAGCAGGCAGGAACCTAGCGGGAGGGTCTCTAAGACCCAGTACTTC

j_call: TRBJ2-1
clone_size: NA
d_call: TRBD2
v_call: TRBV14
cdr3_aa: CASTPLGLATNEQFF
cdr3_nt: TGTGCCAGCACACCTTTGGGACTAGCGACTAATGAGCAGTTCTTC

j_call: TRBJ2-1
clone_size: NA
d_call: NA
v_call: TRBV3-1/TRBV3-2
cdr3_aa: CASSQTHSSYNEQFF
cdr3_nt: TGTGCCAGCAGCCAAACCCACAGCTCCTACAATGAGCAGTTCTTC

j_call: TRBJ2-3
clone_size: NA
d_call: TRBD2
v_call: TRBV4-3
cdr3_aa: CASSQDGAGGPTDTQYF
cdr3_nt: TGCGCCAGCAGCCAAGATGGCGCGGGAGGGCCAACAGATACGCAGTATTTT

j_call: TRBJ1-5
clone_size: NA
d_call: NA
v_call: TRBV6-5
cdr3_aa: CASTQGWGQPQHF
cdr3_nt: TGTGCCAGCACCCAGGGGTGGGGGCAGCCCCAGCATTTT

j_call: TRBJ2-1
clone_size: NA
d_call: NA
v_call: TRBV6-5
cdr3_aa: CASTGRGTNEQFF
cdr3_nt: TGTGCCAGCACCGGCAGGGGTACGAATGAGCAGTTCTTC

j_call: TRBJ1-1
clone_size: NA
d_call: TRBD1
v_call: TRBV30
cdr3_aa: CAWSKGTGEYVTEAFF
cdr3_nt: TGTGCCTGGAGTAAAGGGACAGGGGAGTACGTGACTGAAGCTTTCTTT

j_call: TRBJ1-3
clone_size: NA
d_call: NA
v_call: TRBV5-1
cdr3_aa: CASSYGNTIYF
cdr3_nt: TGCGCCAGCAGCTACGGTAACACCATATATTTT

j_call: TRBJ2-1
clone_size: NA
d_call: NA
v_call: TRBV2
cdr3_aa: CASSEQGPNEQFF
cdr3_nt: TGTGCCAGCAGTGAGCAGGGGCCGAATGAGCAGTTCTTC

j_call: TRBJ1-1
clone_size: NA
d_call: NA
v_call: TRBV5-6
cdr3_aa: CASSQYRNTEAFF
cdr3_nt: TGTGCCAGCAGCCAATACAGGAACACTGAAGCTTTCTTT

j_call: TRBJ2-2
clone_size: NA
d_call: TRBD1
v_call: TRBV7-9
cdr3_aa: CASSLVGQGNTGELFF
cdr3_nt: TGTGCCAGCAGCTTAGTGGGACAGGGAAACACCGGGGAGCTGTTTTTT

j_call: TRBJ2-5
clone_size: NA
d_call: TRBD2
v_call: TRBV20-1
cdr3_aa: CSAMTSETQYF
cdr3_nt: TGCAGTGCTATGACTAGCGAGACCCAGTACTTC

j_call: TRBJ2-5
clone_size: NA
d_call: NA
v_call: TRBV18
cdr3_aa: CASSPPGRAGETQYF
cdr3_nt: TGTGCCAGCTCACCACCCGGGAGAGCCGGGGAGACCCAGTACTTC

j_call: TRBJ2-5
clone_size: NA
d_call: NA
v_call: TRBV9
cdr3_aa: CASSPAPTGSQETQYF
cdr3_nt: TGTGCCAGCAGCCCAGCCCCGACGGGAAGCCAAGAGACCCAGTACTTC

j_call: TRBJ1-4
clone_size: few
d_call: NA
v_call: TRBV5-5
cdr3_aa: CASSLEWDWGGKLFF
cdr3_nt: TGTGCCAGCAGCTTGGAATGGGACTGGGGAGGAAAACTGTTTTTT

j_call: TRBJ2-4
clone_size: NA
d_call: NA
v_call: TRBV24-1
cdr3_aa: CATSDPGHPAGDIQYF
cdr3_nt: TGTGCCACCAGTGATCCGGGACACCCAGCCGGAGACATTCAGTACTTC

j_call: TRBJ1-4
clone_size: NA
d_call: TRBD1
v_call: TRBV9
cdr3_aa: CASSERTGGEKLFF
cdr3_nt: TGTGCCAGCAGCGAAAGGACAGGAGGTGAAAAACTGTTTTTT

j_call: TRBJ1-1
clone_size: once
d_call: NA
v_call: TRBV4-1
cdr3_aa: CASSFQGIGNTEAFF
cdr3_nt: TGCGCCAGCAGCTTTCAGGGGATAGGTAACACTGAAGCTTTCTTT

j_call: TRBJ1-4
clone_size: once
d_call: NA
v_call: TRBV11-3
cdr3_aa: CASSLGGQFYSTNEKLFF
cdr3_nt: TGTGCCAGCAGCTTAGGAGGACAGTTTTATTCAACTAATGAAAAACTGTTTTTT

j_call: TRBJ1-2
clone_size: once
d_call: NA
v_call: TRBV6-5
cdr3_aa: CASSNTYGYTF
cdr3_nt: TGTGCCAGCTCGAACACCTATGGCTACACCTTC

j_call: TRBJ2-5
clone_size: NA
d_call: NA
v_call: TRBV15
cdr3_aa: CATSRDLQETQYF
cdr3_nt: TGTGCCACCAGCAGAGACCTCCAAGAGACCCAGTACTTC